One and the same sample provided the 19 T cell receptor beta chains below, sequenced in a study of CD8+CD57+ T cells in acquired aplastic anemia. The use of genomic DNA as template underpinned the TCR beta VDJ and CDR3 profiling. Via MiXCR, TCRdb re-called the reads, giving one row per CDR3 protein. The sample records 200,000 to 250,000 distinct CDR3 sequences, roughly 60% being singletons. Whoever was chosen for sequencing had shown CD8+CD57+ cell expansion by flow cytometry. Input material: sorted CD4+, CD8+, or CD8+CD57+ T cells (not recorded which) from PBMCs. These receptors were taken from a human donor with aplastic anemia.

The chain uses TRBV29-1 and TRBJ1-1; 8 bases fit TRBD1. CDR1 SQVTM and CDR2 ANQGSEA come from the germline V gene. The V and J ends lost 7 bases and 6 bases, in that order; junction bases with no gene match: 4. The CDR3 has 11 amino acids. CDR3 protein: CSDQGAAEAFF. The CDR3 bases are TGCAGCGACCAGGGGGCGGCTGAAGCTTTCTTT. Full variable domain (missing parts from reference TRBV29-1 and TRBJ1-1): SAVISQKPSRDICQRGTSLTIQCQVDSQVTMMFWYRQQPGQSLTLIATANQGSEATYESGFVIDKFPISRPNLTFSTLTVSNMSPEDSSIYLCSDQGAAEAFFGQGTRLTVV.

This chain connects TRBV2 to TRBJ2-1; D is perhaps TRBD1 (5 bases). The CDR3 spans 14 residues. Per germline, CDR1 SNHLY and CDR2 FYNNEI. V lost 5 bases and J lost 1, with 9 bases in between. This CDR3 is CASSTRVSYNEQFF. In nucleotides, the CDR3 is TGTGCCAGCAGTACCAGGGTTTCCTACAATGAGCAGTTCTTC.

The chain couples TRBV7-2 to TRBJ2-3; TRBD2 might be the D (5 bases). This CDR3 contains 15 residues. V was cut by 1 base and J by 0 bases, with 8 bases left in between. CDR1 and CDR2 from the germline V gene are SGHTA and FQGNSA. CDR3 DNA: TGTGCCAGCAGCTTAGAAAGCGGTAGCACAGATACGCAGTATTTT. The encoded protein is CASSLESGSTDTQYF.

The chain carries TRBV11-2 and TRBJ1-4; perhaps TRBD1 as D (5 bases). CDR1 is SGHAT, CDR2 FQNNGV, per germline. The V end was cut by 6 bases, the J end by 3 bases, with 11 bases between. The CDR3 is made up of 14 amino acids. CDR3 residues: CASRKAGANEKLFF. DNA for the CDR3: TGTGCCAGCAGAAAAGCGGGGGCTAATGAAAAACTGTTTTTT. The full variable domain, its missing parts supplied by reference TRBV11-2 and TRBJ1-4, is EAGVAQSPRYKIIEKRQSVAFWCNPISGHATLYWYQQILGQGPKLLIQFQNNGVVDDSQLPKDRFSAERLKGVDSTLKIQPAKLEDSAVYLCASRKAGANEKLFFGSGTQLSVL.

This rearrangement joins TRBV10-3 to TRBJ2-3; possible D gene TRBD2, 6 bases. CDR1 and CDR2 (germline): ENHRY, SYGVKD. Trimming removed 9 bases at V and 3 bases at J, with 10 bases between. This CDR3 contains 12 residues. The CDR3 DNA is TGTGCCATTGGGGGGTTAACAGATACGCAGTATTTT. Translating it yields CAIGGLTDTQYF.

This clonotype was observed a handful of times. Since the CDR3 does not end with the conserved phenylalanine or tryptophan, this likely comes from a read error. The DNA is left out, because the CDR3 cannot be placed on it with certainty; the CDR3 is given as TCRdb lists it. The rearrangement links TRBV9 to TRBJ2-1. Including both end residues, the CDR3 is 9 amino acids long. Per the germline V gene, CDR1 is SGDLS and CDR2 is YYNGEE. CDR3: CASSVVKFP.

This clonotype was observed a handful of times. A much larger clone lies a single base off, so this may be a read error. The rearrangement uses TRBV25-1 and TRBJ2-5, with D unclear. Per germline, CDR1 MGHDK and CDR2 SYGVNS. CDR3 length equals 13 residues. Trimming removed 4 bases at V and 3 bases at J, with 9 bases between. CDR3 nucleotides: TGTGCCAGCAGTGGGATTGGAGAAGAGACCCAGTACTTC. Amino acid sequence: CASSGIGEETQYF.

This rearrangement joins TRBV20-1 to TRBJ1-4; the D is unclear. The germline V gene encodes CDR1 DFQATT and CDR2 SNEGSKA (reference sequence). The V end was cut by 4 bases, the J end by 5 bases, with 11 bases between. The CDR3 runs to 13 residues. CDR3 DNA sequence: TGCAGTGCTATACGGGTAGGGAATGAAAAACTGTTTTTT. Encoded protein: CSAIRVGNEKLFF.

V gene TRBV2 combines with J gene TRBJ1-2; no clear D gene. Germline assignment: CDR1 SNHLY and CDR2 FYNNEI. This CDR3 has 13 amino acids. Trimming cost V 2 bases and J 4 bases, with 8 bases left between them. DNA for the CDR3: TGTGCCAGCAGTGAACAGGCGCTCTATGGCTACACCTTC. This gives the protein CASSEQALYGYTF.

This rearrangement joins TRBV15 to TRBJ1-6; D gene unclear. This CDR3 has 15 amino acids. Germline V gene lookup returns CDR1 LNHNV and CDR2 YYDKDF (reference sequence). The V gene lost 0 bases and the J gene lost 5 bases, with 8 bases spanning the gap. CDR3 coding DNA: TGTGCCACCAGCAGAGAAGGGAGGGATAATTCACCCCTCCACTTT. Protein product: CATSREGRDNSPLHF.

Details on this clonotype: Germline and junction disagree at one end, which may indicate a read error. The rearrangement uses TRBV6-5 and TRBJ2-7, with TRBD1 matching over 11 bases. The CDR3 is made up of 15 amino acids. Germline V gives CDR1 MNHEY, CDR2 SVGAGI. CDR3 bases: TGTGCCAGCAGCCGAGGGGACAGGGGGAGCTACGAGCAGTACTTT. Protein sequence: CASSRGDRGSYEQYF.

The chain uses TRBV19 and TRBJ1-1; 8 positions agree with TRBD1. Looked up from germline, CDR1 is LNHDA and CDR2 is SQIVND (reference sequence). The CDR3 totals 16 residues. Trimming removed 4 bases from V and 3 bases from J; junction bases left unmatched: 10. CDR3 sequence reads: CASSTPTGDDDTEAFF. The CDR3 coding sequence is TGTGCCAGTAGTACCCCGACAGGGGACGACGACACTGAAGCTTTCTTT.

The chain uses TRBV2 and TRBJ2-2; D unclear. V was pared by 4 bases and J by 5 bases, with 17 bases between. The germline CDR1 and CDR2 sequences are SNHLY and FYNNEI. This CDR3 has 16 amino acids. CDR3: CASSVGQLLMTGELFF. The CDR3 nucleotides are TGTGCCAGCAGTGTGGGCCAGCTTTTAATGACCGGGGAGCTGTTTTTT.

This clonotype was detected only a few times. The V and J genes are TRBV18 and TRBJ1-2, with 7 nucleotides matching TRBD1. The CDR3 contains 13 residues. Trimming removed 5 bases from V and 3 bases from J; junction bases left unmatched: 3. The germline gives CDR1 KGHSH, CDR2 LQKENI. The CDR3 sequence: CASSFDRDYGYTF. The CDR3 nucleotides are TGTGCCAGCTCATTCGACAGGGACTATGGCTACACCTTC.

Written as DNA, the CDR3 is TGTGCCAGCAGTTTGGGGGGCTATGGAAACACCATATATTTT. Translated, it gives CASSLGGYGNTIYF. The chain has TRBV12-3 or TRBV12-4 and TRBJ1-3; D is possibly TRBD1 (6 bases). The CDR3 is 14 amino acids. The V end lost 3 bases, the J end lost 3 bases, and 9 bases lay between the germline ends.

The chain uses TRBV7-9 and TRBJ1-4, with D possibly TRBD1 on 5 matching bases. The germline CDR1 and CDR2 sequences are SEHNR and FQNEAQ (reference sequence). The V end was cut by 4 bases, the J end by 3 bases, with 12 bases between. The CDR3 runs to 15 residues. The CDR3 reads CASSWGAGSNEKLFF. CDR3 DNA: TGTGCCAGCAGCTGGGGTGCAGGGTCTAATGAAAAACTGTTTTTT.

There are a few counts of this clonotype. A read error may explain this, as a much larger clone is one base away. The V gene is TRBV4-1, the J gene TRBJ2-7; TRBD2 aligns across 7 bases. V lost 1 base to trimming and J lost 3 bases; unmatched junction nucleotides: 6. Germline loops: CDR1 MGHRA, CDR2 YSYEKL. This CDR3 region has 15 residues. The chain's CDR3 is CASSQGIGGGYEQYF. The DNA of the CDR3 is TGCGCCAGCAGCCAAGGAATTGGGGGGGGCTACGAGCAGTACTTC.

This clonotype was detected a few times. This sequence joins TRBV30 and TRBJ1-5; tentative D call: TRBD1 (5 bases). The CDR3 consists of 12 residues. With 5 bases removed from V and 1 base from J, the gap between germline ends came to 6 bases. CDR1 is GTSNPN, CDR2 SVGIG, per germline (reference sequence). The CDR3 region is CAWGGSNQPQHF. CDR3 coding DNA: TGTGCCTGGGGGGGGAGCAATCAGCCCCAGCATTTT.

This clonotype was seen more than once but under ten times. This sequence joins TRBV10-2 and TRBJ1-1; D uncertain. The CDR3 contains 13 residues. With 4 bases removed from V and 5 bases from J, the gap between germline ends came to 11 bases. Germline CDR1 reads WSHSY; CDR2 reads SAAADI. The CDR3: CASSVATETEAFF. DNA for the CDR3: TGCGCCAGCAGTGTGGCCACCGAAACTGAAGCTTTCTTT.